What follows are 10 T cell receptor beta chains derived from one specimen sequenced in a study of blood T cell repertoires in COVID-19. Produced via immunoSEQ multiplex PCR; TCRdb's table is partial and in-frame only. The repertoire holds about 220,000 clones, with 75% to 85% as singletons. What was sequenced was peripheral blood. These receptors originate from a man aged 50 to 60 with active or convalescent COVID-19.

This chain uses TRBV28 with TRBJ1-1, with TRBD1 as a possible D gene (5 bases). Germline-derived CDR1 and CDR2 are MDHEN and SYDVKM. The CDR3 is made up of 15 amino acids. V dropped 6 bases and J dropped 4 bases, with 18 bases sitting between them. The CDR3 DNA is TGTGCCAGCAGCACCGGGGGTAAGGAGGGCACTGAAGCTTTCTTT. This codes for CASSTGGKEGTEAFF.

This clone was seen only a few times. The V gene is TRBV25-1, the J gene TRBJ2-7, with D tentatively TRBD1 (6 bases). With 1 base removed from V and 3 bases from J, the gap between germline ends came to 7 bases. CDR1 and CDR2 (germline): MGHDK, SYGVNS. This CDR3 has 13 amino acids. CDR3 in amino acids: CASSELDSYEQYF. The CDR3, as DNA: TGTGCCAGCAGTGAATTGGACAGCTACGAGCAGTACTTC.

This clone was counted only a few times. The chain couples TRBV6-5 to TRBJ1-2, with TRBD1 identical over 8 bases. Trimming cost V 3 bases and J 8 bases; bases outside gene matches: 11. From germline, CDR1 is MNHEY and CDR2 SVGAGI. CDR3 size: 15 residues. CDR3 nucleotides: TGTGCCAGCAGTTATAATCAGGGGGCGAGTTCCGGCTACACCTTC. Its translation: CASSYNQGASSGYTF.

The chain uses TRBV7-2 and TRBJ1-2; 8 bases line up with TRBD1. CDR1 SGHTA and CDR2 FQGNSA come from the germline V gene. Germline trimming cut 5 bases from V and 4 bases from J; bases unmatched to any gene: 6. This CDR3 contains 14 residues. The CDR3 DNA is TGTGCCAGCAGCGCAGCAGGGGGCAGCTATGGCTACACCTTC. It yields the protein CASSAAGGSYGYTF.

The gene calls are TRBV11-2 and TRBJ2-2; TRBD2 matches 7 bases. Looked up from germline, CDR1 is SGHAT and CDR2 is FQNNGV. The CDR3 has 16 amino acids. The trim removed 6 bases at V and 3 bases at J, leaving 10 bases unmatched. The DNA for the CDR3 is TGTGCCAGCAGGGGGGATGGCGGGAGCGACACCGGGGAGCTGTTTTTT. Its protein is CASRGDGGSDTGELFF.

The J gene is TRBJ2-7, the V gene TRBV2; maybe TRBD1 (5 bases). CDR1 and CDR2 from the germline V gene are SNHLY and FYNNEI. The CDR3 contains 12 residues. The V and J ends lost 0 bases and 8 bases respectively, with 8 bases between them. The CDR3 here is CASSEARQKQYV. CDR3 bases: TGTGCCAGCAGTGAAGCACGACAGAAGCAGTACGTC.

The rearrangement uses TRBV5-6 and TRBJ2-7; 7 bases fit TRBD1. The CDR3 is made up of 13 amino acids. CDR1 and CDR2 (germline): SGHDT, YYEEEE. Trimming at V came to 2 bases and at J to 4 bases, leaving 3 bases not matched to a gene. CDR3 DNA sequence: TGTGCCAGCAGCTTTAGGACAGGTTACGAGCAGTACGTC. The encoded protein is CASSFRTGYEQYV.

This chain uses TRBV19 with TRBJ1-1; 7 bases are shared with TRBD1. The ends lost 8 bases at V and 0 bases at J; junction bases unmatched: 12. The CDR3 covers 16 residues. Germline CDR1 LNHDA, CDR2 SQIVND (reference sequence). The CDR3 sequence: CASGEGTAIMNTEAFF. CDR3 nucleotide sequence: TGTGCCAGTGGAGAGGGGACAGCCATAATGAACACTGAAGCTTTCTTT.

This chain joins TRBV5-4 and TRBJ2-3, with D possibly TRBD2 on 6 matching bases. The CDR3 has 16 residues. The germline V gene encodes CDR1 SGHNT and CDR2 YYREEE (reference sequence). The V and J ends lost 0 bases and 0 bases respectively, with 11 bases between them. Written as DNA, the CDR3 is TGTGCCAGCAGCTTGGGACAGACTAGTAGCACAGATACGCAGTATTTT. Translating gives CASSLGQTSSTDTQYF. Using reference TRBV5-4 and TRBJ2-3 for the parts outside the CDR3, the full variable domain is ETGVTQSPTHLIKTRGQQVTLRCSSQSGHNTVSWYQQALGQGPQFIFQYYREEENGRGNFPPRFSGLQFPNYSSELNVNALELDDSALYLCASSLGQTSSTDTQYFGPGTRLTVL.

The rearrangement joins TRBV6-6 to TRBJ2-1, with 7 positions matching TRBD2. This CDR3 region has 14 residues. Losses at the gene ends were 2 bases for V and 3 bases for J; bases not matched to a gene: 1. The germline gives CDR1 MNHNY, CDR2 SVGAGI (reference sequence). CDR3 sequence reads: CASSYRGDYNEQFF. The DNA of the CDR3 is TGTGCCAGCAGTTACCGGGGGGACTACAATGAGCAGTTCTTC.